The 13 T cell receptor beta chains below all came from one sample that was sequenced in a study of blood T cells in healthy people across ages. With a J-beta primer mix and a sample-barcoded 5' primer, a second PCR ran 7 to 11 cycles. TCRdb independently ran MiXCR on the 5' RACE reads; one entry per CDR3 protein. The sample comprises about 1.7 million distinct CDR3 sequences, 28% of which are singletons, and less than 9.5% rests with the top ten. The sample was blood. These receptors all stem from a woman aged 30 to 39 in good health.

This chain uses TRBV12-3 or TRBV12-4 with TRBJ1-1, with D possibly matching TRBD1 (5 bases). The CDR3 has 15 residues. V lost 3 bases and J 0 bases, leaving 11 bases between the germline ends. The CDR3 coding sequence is TGTGCCAGCAGTTTCCCCAGGGAGATGAACACTGAAGCTTTCTTT. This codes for CASSFPREMNTEAFF.

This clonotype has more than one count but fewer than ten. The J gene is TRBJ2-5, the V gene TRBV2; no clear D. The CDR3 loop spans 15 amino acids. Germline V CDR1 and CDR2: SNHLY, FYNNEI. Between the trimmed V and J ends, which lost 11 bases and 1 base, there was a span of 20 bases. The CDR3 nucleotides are TGTGCCGGCCACTCCCGGAGAGTCAGCCAAGAGACCCAGTACTTC. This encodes CAGHSRRVSQETQYF.

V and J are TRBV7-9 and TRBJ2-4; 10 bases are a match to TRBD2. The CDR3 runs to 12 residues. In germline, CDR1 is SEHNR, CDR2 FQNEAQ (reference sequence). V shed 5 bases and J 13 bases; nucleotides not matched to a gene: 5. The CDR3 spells CASSVTSGAQYF. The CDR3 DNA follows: TGTGCCAGCAGCGTTACTAGCGGGGCGCAGTACTTC.

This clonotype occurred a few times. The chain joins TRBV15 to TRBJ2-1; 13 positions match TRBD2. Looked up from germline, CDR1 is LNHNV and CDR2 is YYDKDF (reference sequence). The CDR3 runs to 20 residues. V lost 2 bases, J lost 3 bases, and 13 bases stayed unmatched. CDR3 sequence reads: CATSRLVWTSGSRGYNEQFF. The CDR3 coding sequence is TGTGCCACCAGCAGACTCGTCTGGACTAGCGGGAGCAGGGGCTACAATGAGCAGTTCTTC.

The CDR3 DNA reads as TGTGCCAGCAGCCCCCCAGGACGGGGGAATGGCTACACCTTC. Its translation is CASSPPGRGNGYTF. The V call is TRBV9, the J call TRBJ1-2; D perhaps matches TRBD1 (5 bases). The CDR3 runs to 14 residues. V lost 4 bases to trimming and J lost 6 bases, with 16 bases between them. Germline CDR1 is SGDLS and CDR2 is YYNGEE.

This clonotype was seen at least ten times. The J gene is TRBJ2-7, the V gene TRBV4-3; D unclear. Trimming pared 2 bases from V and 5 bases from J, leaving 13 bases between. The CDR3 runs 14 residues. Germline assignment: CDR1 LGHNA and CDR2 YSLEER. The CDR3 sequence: CASSQSLDGDEQYF. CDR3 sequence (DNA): TGCGCCAGCAGCCAATCCCTAGATGGCGACGAGCAGTACTTC.

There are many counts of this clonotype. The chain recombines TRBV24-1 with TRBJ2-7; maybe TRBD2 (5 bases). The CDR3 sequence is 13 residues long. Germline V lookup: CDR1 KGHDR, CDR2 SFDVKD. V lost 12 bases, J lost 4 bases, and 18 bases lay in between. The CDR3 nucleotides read TGTGCCTCCCAGCTGCGGGTCACTTACGAGCAGTACTTC. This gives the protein CASQLRVTYEQYF.

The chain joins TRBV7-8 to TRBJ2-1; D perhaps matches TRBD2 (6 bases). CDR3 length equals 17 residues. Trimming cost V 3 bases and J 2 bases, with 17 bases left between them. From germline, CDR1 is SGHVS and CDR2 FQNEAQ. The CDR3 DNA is TGTGCCAGCAGCTTCAGGGTCGGGGGACTGGCCTACAATGAGCAGTTCTTC. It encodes CASSFRVGGLAYNEQFF. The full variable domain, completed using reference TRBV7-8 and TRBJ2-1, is GAGVSQSPRYKVAKRGQDVALRCDPISGHVSLFWYQQALGQGPEFLTYFQNEAQLDKSGLPSDRFFAERPEGSVSTLKIQRTQQEDSAVYLCASSFRVGGLAYNEQFFGPGTRLTVL.

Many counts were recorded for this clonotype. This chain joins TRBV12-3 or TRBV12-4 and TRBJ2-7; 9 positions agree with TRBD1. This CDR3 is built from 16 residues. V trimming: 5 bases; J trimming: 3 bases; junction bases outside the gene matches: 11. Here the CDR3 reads CASSLMTGTGFYEQYF. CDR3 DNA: TGTGCCAGCAGTCTAATGACCGGGACAGGGTTCTACGAGCAGTACTTC.

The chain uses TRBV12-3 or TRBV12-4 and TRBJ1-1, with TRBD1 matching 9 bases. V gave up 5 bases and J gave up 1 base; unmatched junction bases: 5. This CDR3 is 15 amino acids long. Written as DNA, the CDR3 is TGTGCCAGCAGTCGTATACAGGGGGCGAACACTGAAGCTTTCTTT. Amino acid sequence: CASSRIQGANTEAFF.

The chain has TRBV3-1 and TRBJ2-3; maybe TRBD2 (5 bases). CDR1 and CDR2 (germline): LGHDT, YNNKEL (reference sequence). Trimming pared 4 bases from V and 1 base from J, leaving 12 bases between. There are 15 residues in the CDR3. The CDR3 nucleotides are TGTGCCAGCAGCCCTAGCTGGAGTCGCACAGATACGCAGTATTTT. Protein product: CASSPSWSRTDTQYF.

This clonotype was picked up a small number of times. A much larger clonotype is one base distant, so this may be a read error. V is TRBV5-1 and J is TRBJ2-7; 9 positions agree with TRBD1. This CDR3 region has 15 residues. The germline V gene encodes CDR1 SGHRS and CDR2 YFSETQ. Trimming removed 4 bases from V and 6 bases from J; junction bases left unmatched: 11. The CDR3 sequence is CASSDRTGATCEQYF. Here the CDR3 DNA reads TGCGCCAGCAGCGATCGGACAGGGGCCACCTGCGAGCAGTACTTC.

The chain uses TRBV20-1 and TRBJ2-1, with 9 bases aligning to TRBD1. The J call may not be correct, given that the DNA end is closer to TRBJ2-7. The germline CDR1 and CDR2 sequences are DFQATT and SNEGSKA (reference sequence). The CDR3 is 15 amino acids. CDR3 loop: CSARPGQGSYNEQYF. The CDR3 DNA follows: TGCAGTGCTCGGCCGGGACAGGGCTCCTACAATGAGCAGTACTTC.